Sequencing of this T cell receptor (beta chain) was carried out in a study of metastatic and nonmetastatic thyroid tumors. Study summary: Repertoire comparison spanned blood and tumor or nodule tissue of malignant and benign thyroid patients.

Original methodology: In papillary thyroid cancer, a distant-metastasis classifier was built using CDR3 differences across clinicopathological groups. MiXCR was used by TCRdb to re-call the PCR reads. The V and J calls and clone size are TCRdb's, not the authors'. Here the sample spans fewer than 20,000 clones, about 29% being singletons. Study results and limitations: TCR beta diversity was reportedly significantly higher in malignant thyroid tumors than benign nodules, in blood and tumor.

Germline V gene data show CDR1 as DFQATT and CDR2 as SNEGSKA (reference sequence). This CDR3 is 12 amino acids long. This clone appeared once. Its matching antigen is unknown. An end of the junction does not agree with germline; a read error may underlie this. Different DNA sequences within this sample yield the same CDR3. Patients underwent thyroid surgery, and none had received any treatment before it. The specimen sequenced was tumor tissue. The V call is TRBV20-1, the J call TRBJ1-2; TRBD1 matches 8 bases. The receptor comes from a female donor with papillary thyroid cancer or a benign thyroid nodule (not recorded which). Some clones in this sample may be carry-over from other donors' samples. CDR3 amino acids: CSADGQGGGYTF. CDR3 nucleotides: TGCAGTGCAGACGGACAGGGAGGGGGATACACATTC.